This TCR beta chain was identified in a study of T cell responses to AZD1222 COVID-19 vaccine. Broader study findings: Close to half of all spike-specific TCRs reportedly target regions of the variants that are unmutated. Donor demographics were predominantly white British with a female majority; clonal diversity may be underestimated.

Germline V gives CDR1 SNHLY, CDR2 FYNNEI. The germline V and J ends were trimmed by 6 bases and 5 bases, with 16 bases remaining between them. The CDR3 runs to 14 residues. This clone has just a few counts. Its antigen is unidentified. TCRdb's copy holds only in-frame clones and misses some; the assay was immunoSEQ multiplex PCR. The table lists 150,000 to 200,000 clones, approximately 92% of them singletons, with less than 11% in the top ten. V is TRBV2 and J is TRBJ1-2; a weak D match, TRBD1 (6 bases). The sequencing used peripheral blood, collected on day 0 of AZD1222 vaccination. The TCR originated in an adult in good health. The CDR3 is CASREEGTGYGYTF. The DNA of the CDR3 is TGTGCCAGCAGGGAGGAGGGTACAGGGTATGGCTACACCTTC. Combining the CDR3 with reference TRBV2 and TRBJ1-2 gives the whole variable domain EPEVTQTPSHQVTQMGQEVILRCVPISNHLYFYWYRQILGQKVEFLVSFYNNEISEKSEIFDDQFSVERPDGSNFTLKIRSTKLEDSAMYFCASREEGTGYGYTFGSGTRLTVV.